This note documents a single TCR beta chain sequence. The target antigen is unknown. Being one base from a much bigger clone, this may be a read error. The CDR3 runs 12 residues. Germline V gene sequence: CDR1 SGHRS, CDR2 YFSETQ. This sample's RNA came from whole unsorted tissue. Distant lung tissue was collected more than 3 cm away from the tumor edge. This entry is derived from a study of tumor and adjacent non-tumor tissue in lung cancer. Study context: The cohort had roughly 11 adenocarcinoma, a couple of squamous cell and 1 small cell patients. Study results and limitations: In normal lung, the top 100 clones were significantly more dominant than in tumor. Shorter survival was associated with higher TCR diversity in tumors. TCR diversity was significantly greater in tumor than normal lung tissue.

Three rounds of nested PCR, following a modified ARM-PCR protocol, produced the TCRbeta library. TCRdb ran MiXCR on the multiplex PCR reads and lists one entry per CDR3 protein. The data show 50,000 to 60,000 distinct CDR3 sequences, about 70% seen once. The sample consisted of distant non-tumor lung tissue. This chain links TRBV5-1 with TRBJ2-5; D gene unclear. The TCR originated in a woman aged 55-69 years with non-small cell lung cancer. The DNA of the CDR3 is TGCGCCAGCAGCTTGGAGGCGGAGACCCAGCACTTC. Amino acids: CASSLEAETQHF.